A single sample is the source of the 8 T cell receptor beta chains below, sequenced in a study of shared clonotypes between healthy human individuals. Sequencing was performed with immunoSEQ multiplex PCR; in TCRdb, only in-frame clones are kept and a portion is missing. The repertoire holds more than 2 million clones, with 90% to 96% as singletons. Material for sequencing was naive CD4+ T cells sorted from blood. Noted subset: CD45RA+ positively selected. These receptors came from a man in his late teens or twenties in good health.

The V call is TRBV6-6, the J call TRBJ2-5; possibly TRBD2 for D (7 bases). This CDR3 has 15 amino acids. CDR1 and CDR2 from the germline V gene are MNHNY and SVGAGI (reference sequence). Trimming removed 5 bases from V and 5 bases from J, with 18 bases in between. The CDR3: CASSPRGGPAETQYF. CDR3 in DNA: TGTGCCAGCAGTCCCAGGGGAGGGCCGGCGGAGACCCAGTACTTC.

The chain carries TRBV5-1 and TRBJ2-7; maybe TRBD1 (6 bases). Trimming removed 3 bases from V and 2 bases from J, with 15 bases in between. Looked up from germline, CDR1 is SGHRS and CDR2 is YFSETQ. This CDR3 contains 15 residues. CDR3: CASSYPGTQTYEQYF. DNA of the CDR3: TGCGCCAGCAGCTACCCCGGGACACAAACCTACGAGCAGTACTTC.

This clone was recorded only once. The chain uses TRBV6-1 and TRBJ2-2; D not certain. The CDR3 covers 15 residues. Germline lookup yields CDR1 MNHNS and CDR2 SASEGT. The ends were cut back, 2 bases at V and 3 bases at J, with 10 bases in the middle. DNA of the CDR3: TGTGCCAGCAGTGAACCAAAAGCGTACACCGGGGAGCTGTTTTTT. Its protein is CASSEPKAYTGELFF.

The J gene is TRBJ2-7, the V gene TRBV21-1; the D call in the table, TRBD2, was not verified against the DNA. TRBV21-1 is marked as a pseudogene. This CDR3 contains 13 residues. The CDR3 region is CASRGQGGYEQYF. CDR3 in DNA: TGTGCCAGCAGGGGGCAGGGAGGATACGAGCAGTACTTC.

The V call is TRBV10-3, the J call TRBJ1-4; TRBD1 is a possible D gene (5 bases). The CDR3 runs 14 residues. With 6 bases removed from V and 2 bases from J, the gap between germline ends came to 10 bases. The germline V gene has CDR1 ENHRY and CDR2 SYGVKD. CDR3 DNA sequence: TGTGCCATCAGAGAGGGACCGACTAATGAAAAACTGTTTTTT. This gives the protein CAIREGPTNEKLFF.

The chain links TRBV28 to TRBJ2-7; tentatively, D is TRBD1 (6 bases). The CDR3 runs 14 residues. Per germline, CDR1 MDHEN and CDR2 SYDVKM. Between the trimmed V and J ends, which lost 4 bases and 2 bases, there was a span of 12 bases. The CDR3 loop is CASSSPRGPYEQYF. The CDR3 DNA follows: TGTGCCAGCAGTTCCCCCAGGGGTCCCTACGAGCAGTACTTC.

The chain carries TRBV4-3 and TRBJ2-7, with 9 bases aligning to TRBD1. CDR1 is LGHNA, CDR2 YSLEER, per germline. V lost 0 bases, J lost 5 bases, and 8 bases stayed unmatched. The CDR3 extends over 16 amino acids. In nucleotides, the CDR3 is TGCGCCAGCAGCCAAGATCGAACAGGGGGCGTCGACGAGCAGTACTTC. Translation: CASSQDRTGGVDEQYF.

This rearrangement joins TRBV18 to TRBJ1-1, with D possibly matching TRBD1 (6 bases). With 3 bases removed from V and 3 bases from J, the gap between germline ends came to 32 bases. Per the germline V gene, CDR1 is KGHSH and CDR2 is LQKENI. The CDR3 length is 21 residues. The CDR3 sequence: CASSPRVGSQGKHWADTEAFF. CDR3 coding DNA: TGTGCCAGCTCACCTCGGGTGGGGTCACAGGGAAAACACTGGGCGGACACTGAAGCTTTCTTT.